What follows are 23 T cell receptor beta chains derived from one specimen sequenced in a study of blood T cell repertoires in COVID-19. Sequenced by immunoSEQ multiplex PCR; TCRdb stores in-frame clones only, minus some. Here the sample spans roughly 300,000 clones, about 90% being singletons. Sequenced material: peripheral blood. These receptors were taken from a woman aged 25 to 39 with COVID-19, enrolled during active disease.

The chain couples TRBV6-5 to TRBJ1-6; 7 bases match TRBD1. The CDR3 sequence is 15 residues long. Germline lookup yields CDR1 MNHEY and CDR2 SVGAGI. Germline trimming cut 6 bases from V and 5 bases from J; bases unmatched to any gene: 7. The CDR3 nucleotides are TGTGCCAGCAGCCCGGGACAGACTAATAATTCACCCCTCCACTTT. Its protein product is CASSPGQTNNSPLHF.

This clone showed up many times. The CDR3 region is CASSYWGPSYEQYF. The CDR3 DNA reads as TGTGCCAGCAGTTATTGGGGGCCTTCCTACGAGCAGTACTTC. The chain links TRBV6-5 to TRBJ2-7; maybe TRBD1 (6 bases). The V end lost 3 bases, the J end lost 1 base, and 10 bases lay between the germline ends. CDR3 size: 14 residues. Germline CDR1 reads MNHEY; CDR2 reads SVGAGI.

The genes are TRBV7-7 and TRBJ2-5; 8 positions agree with TRBD2. The CDR3 spans 15 residues. Losses at the gene ends were 2 bases for V and 4 bases for J; bases not matched to a gene: 6. Germline CDR1 and CDR2: SSHAT and FNYEAQ (reference sequence). CDR3 nucleotides: TGTGCCAGCAGCTTATCGGGGGGGTCTACAGAGACCCAGTACTTC. It encodes CASSLSGGSTETQYF.

The DNA of the CDR3 is TGTGCCAGCAGCCTGACCGGGACAGGGGGCCCAGATACGCAGTATTTT. Protein: CASSLTGTGGPDTQYF. This chain connects TRBV7-2 to TRBJ2-3, with TRBD1 matching over 12 bases. Trimming took 5 bases from V and 4 from J; bases not matched to a gene: 7. CDR3 length equals 16 residues. From germline, CDR1 is SGHTA and CDR2 FQGNSA.

The V gene is TRBV4-1, the J gene TRBJ2-5, with unresolved D. The CDR3 sequence is 13 residues long. Germline assignment: CDR1 MGHRA and CDR2 YSYEKL. Trimming left V 4 bases short and J 7 bases short, with 13 bases between. The CDR3 loop reads CASSPKAGGTQYF. The CDR3 nucleotides read TGCGCCAGCAGCCCTAAAGCTGGCGGGACCCAGTACTTC.

The rearrangement links TRBV2 to TRBJ2-2, with D perhaps matching TRBD2 (5 bases). The CDR3 loop spans 13 amino acids. Germline V CDR1 and CDR2: SNHLY, FYNNEI. The germline V and J ends were trimmed by 5 bases and 6 bases, with 10 bases remaining between them. The CDR3 nucleotides are TGTGCCAGCAGTATCCGGGAAGCCGGGGAGCTGTTTTTT. Residues: CASSIREAGELFF.

CDR3 coding DNA: TGCAGCGTTCAACAGATGAACTATGGCTACACCTTC. It specifies CSVQQMNYGYTF. The chain carries TRBV29-1 and TRBJ1-2; D remains unclear. Germline lookup yields CDR1 SQVTM and CDR2 ANQGSEA. V was cut by 5 bases and J by 2 bases, with 9 bases left in between. The CDR3 spans 12 residues. The full variable domain, in which reference TRBV29-1 and TRBJ1-2 provide the parts outside the CDR3, is SAVISQKPSRDICQRGTSLTIQCQVDSQVTMMFWYRQQPGQSLTLIATANQGSEATYESGFVIDKFPISRPNLTFSTLTVSNMSPEDSSIYLCSVQQMNYGYTFGSGTRLTVV.

The V gene is TRBV6-2 or TRBV6-3, the J gene TRBJ1-4; D possibly corresponds to TRBD1 (6 bases). The CDR3 has 16 amino acids. The germline V gene encodes CDR1 MNHEY and CDR2 SVGEGT. V was shortened by 6 bases and J by 1 base, with 15 bases between the two germline ends. CDR3 nucleotide sequence: TGTGCCAGCAGCCGAGGACAGTCCGTAACTAATGAAAAACTGTTTTTT. The encoded protein is CASSRGQSVTNEKLFF.

This clone was counted once. The rearrangement links TRBV5-1 to TRBJ2-5; 12 nucleotides agree with TRBD2. The CDR3 runs 16 residues. The trim removed 1 base at V and 4 bases at J, leaving 5 bases unmatched. Germline assignment: CDR1 SGHRS and CDR2 YFSETQ. In DNA form, the CDR3 reads TGCGCCAGCAGCTTGCCGCTAGCGGGGGGGCCAGAGACCCAGTACTTC. Translating gives CASSLPLAGGPETQYF.

V gene TRBV24-1 combines with J gene TRBJ2-7; tentative D call: TRBD1 (5 bases). Germline V lookup: CDR1 KGHDR, CDR2 SFDVKD. The CDR3 covers 12 residues. The V end was cut by 10 bases, the J end by 6 bases, with 15 bases between. CDR3 DNA: TGTGCCACTCAGGGTTCGAGTCTCGAGCAGTACTTC. Translating gives CATQGSSLEQYF.

The chain carries TRBV6-5 and TRBJ1-1, with TRBD1 as a possible D gene (5 bases). The V and J ends lost 5 bases and 3 bases respectively, with 10 bases between them. The CDR3 sequence is 13 residues long. Germline assignment: CDR1 MNHEY and CDR2 SVGAGI. For the CDR3, the DNA is TGTGCCAGCAGTAGGGGCTGGGACACTGAAGCTTTCTTT. Translating it yields CASSRGWDTEAFF.

The rearrangement links TRBV5-1 to TRBJ2-1, with a possible D match to TRBD2 (6 bases). The CDR3 is made up of 13 amino acids. V gave up 7 bases and J gave up 5 bases, with 13 bases separating them. Germline V gives CDR1 SGHRS, CDR2 YFSETQ. The DNA of the CDR3 is TGCGCCAGCTCGAGGTGGGGGGACAATGAGCAGTTCTTC. It encodes CASSRWGDNEQFF.

The V call is TRBV11-2, the J call TRBJ2-7, with D hard to call. This CDR3 contains 13 residues. V dropped 2 bases and J dropped 3 bases, with 8 bases sitting between them. The germline gives CDR1 SGHAT, CDR2 FQNNGV. For the CDR3, the DNA is TGTGCCAGCAGCTTACTTCCCCTCTACGAGCAGTACTTC. Translated: CASSLLPLYEQYF.

This clone was counted a single time. This chain uses TRBV4-2 with TRBJ2-1; 9 bases match TRBD2. CDR1 LGHNA and CDR2 YNFKEQ come from the germline V gene. V lost 3 bases to trimming and J lost 8 bases; unmatched junction nucleotides: 8. The CDR3 length is 15 residues. The CDR3 DNA reads TGTGCCAGCAGCCAGAGTGCGGGGGGGCCAGATGAGCAGTTCTTC. Its protein product is CASSQSAGGPDEQFF.

V is TRBV4-2 and J is TRBJ1-3; 8 bases fit TRBD1. CDR1 is LGHNA, CDR2 YNFKEQ, per germline. The CDR3 runs 16 residues. V gave up 4 bases and J gave up 4 bases; unmatched junction bases: 9. The CDR3 loop reads CASSPTGVIKGNTIYF. In DNA form, the CDR3 reads TGTGCCAGCAGCCCGACAGGGGTGATCAAGGGAAACACCATATATTTT.

CDR3 DNA: TGTGCCAGCACCTTGGCCCCTCCCAACGGCTACACCTTC. The encoded protein is CASTLAPPNGYTF. The V and J genes are TRBV28 and TRBJ1-2; D not certain. V dropped 7 bases and J dropped 8 bases, with 17 bases sitting between them. CDR1 MDHEN and CDR2 SYDVKM come from the germline V gene. The CDR3 is 13 amino acids.

The chain recombines TRBV6-6 with TRBJ2-1, with 8 bases that match TRBD2. V trimming: 1 base; J trimming: 5 bases; junction bases outside the gene matches: 7. CDR1 and CDR2 (germline): MNHNY, SVGAGI (reference sequence). The CDR3 length is 16 residues. In DNA form, the CDR3 reads TGTGCCAGCAGTTACTTAGTGGCGGGGGGTGACAATGAGCAGTTCTTC. Translation gives CASSYLVAGGDNEQFF.

The chain links TRBV2 to TRBJ2-6; D remains unclear. Germline CDR1 SNHLY, CDR2 FYNNEI. Trimming shortened V by 3 bases and J by 0 bases, and 6 bases separated the two germline ends. This CDR3 is built from 15 residues. The CDR3 DNA reads as TGTGCCAGCAGTGACGGAGTCTCTGGGGCCAACGTCCTGACTTTC. It specifies CASSDGVSGANVLTF.

The CDR3 region has the DNA TGTGCCAGCAGACTACACGGGACTAGCGGGGGAGCCAAAAACATTCAGTACTTC. Encoded protein: CASRLHGTSGGAKNIQYF. This chain joins TRBV2 and TRBJ2-4; 14 bases align to TRBD2. Trimming cost V 6 bases and J 0 bases; bases outside gene matches: 7. The CDR3 is 18 amino acids. Germline V gene lookup returns CDR1 SNHLY and CDR2 FYNNEI.

The V and J genes are TRBV2 and TRBJ1-1; no definite D call. The germline gives CDR1 SNHLY, CDR2 FYNNEI. V was shortened by 3 bases and J by 3 bases, with 14 bases between the two germline ends. The CDR3 spans 15 residues. The CDR3 nucleotides read TGTGCCAGCAGTGAGGGTCGGGAGGAGTACACTGAAGCTTTCTTT. It codes for CASSEGREEYTEAFF.

The CDR3 sequence: CASSDCFQGRNQPQHF. Written as DNA, the CDR3 is TGTGCCAGCAGTGACTGTTTTCAGGGCCGCAATCAGCCCCAGCATTTT. This chain connects TRBV6-4 to TRBJ1-5; perhaps TRBD1 as D (5 bases). The CDR3 totals 16 residues. Between the trimmed V and J ends, which lost 1 base and 2 bases, there was a span of 12 bases. The germline V gene encodes CDR1 MRHNA and CDR2 SNTAGT.

In its sample, this clone was seen a few times. CDR3 coding DNA: TGTGCCAGCAGCGAAGGACAGACCTATAATTCACCCCTCCACTTT. Translation gives CASSEGQTYNSPLHF. The rearrangement uses TRBV7-6 and TRBJ1-6; D is perhaps TRBD1 (6 bases). Germline lookup yields CDR1 SGHVS and CDR2 FNYEAQ. Trimming took off 5 bases at V and 2 bases at J, with 10 bases between the two ends. The CDR3 runs to 15 residues. Filled out from reference TRBV7-6 and TRBJ1-6, the complete variable domain reads GAGVSQSPRYKVTKRGQDVALRCDPISGHVSLYWYRQALGQGPEFLTYFNYEAQQDKSGLPNDRFSAERPEGSISTLTIQRTEQRDSAMYRCASSEGQTYNSPLHFGNGTRLTVT.

This sequence joins TRBV7-7 and TRBJ2-1, with TRBD2 identical over 10 bases. This CDR3 has 17 residues. The V gene's germline CDR1 is SSHAT and CDR2 FNYEAQ (reference sequence). V lost 2 bases, J lost 0 bases, and 4 bases stayed unmatched. The CDR3 region has the DNA TGTGCCAGCAGCTTAACAGCGGGGGGGAGCTCCTACAATGAGCAGTTCTTC. It is translated as CASSLTAGGSSYNEQFF.